This TCR beta chain comes out of a study of Graves' ophthalmopathy and Graves' hyperthyroidism. On the study more broadly: In this cohort's terms, stable hyperthyroidism meant no ophthalmopathy by 18 months of follow-up.

Exclusion covered patients with other autoimmune diseases or uncontrolled infections (as well as pregnancy or lactation). Establishment of the diagnosis relied upon clinical symptoms, serum thyroxine, TRAb, thyroid ultrasound and orbital computed tomography. Germline CDR1 reads SGDLS; CDR2 reads YYNGEE. The CDR3 consists of 13 residues. Researchers took RNA transcripts and amplified TCR beta CDR3 regions from them. RT-PCR was first run with HTBI primers, then multiplex PCR in a second round. TCRdb re-analysed the multiplex PCR reads in MiXCR, keeping a single row per CDR3 protein. There are a few hundred thousand distinct CDR3 sequences in the sample; roughly 40% occur only once, and about 4.6% lies in the top ten.

The V call is TRBV9, the J call TRBJ2-5; 10 bases fit TRBD2. Near its end, the DNA agrees better with TRBJ2-1, so the J call may be wrong. The source of this sequence is an adult man with Graves' hyperthyroidism. The sample taken for sequencing was peripheral blood or thyroid tissue (not recorded which). The CDR3 sequence: CASKLAGDNEQFF. CDR3 DNA sequence: TGTGCCAGCAAGCTAGCGGGAGACAATGAGCAGTTCTTC.